These 9 T cell receptor beta chains came from one sample sequenced in a study of blood T cell repertoires in COVID-19. Sequenced by immunoSEQ multiplex PCR; TCRdb stores in-frame clones only, minus some. This table holds 150,000 to 200,000 clones, roughly 80% found once. The specimen sequenced was peripheral blood. The receptors derive from a woman aged 80 or over with acute or convalescent COVID-19.

The chain employs TRBV5-1 and TRBJ2-7; D is possibly TRBD1 (6 bases). V gave up 5 bases and J gave up 3 bases, with 12 bases separating them. Germline lookup yields CDR1 SGHRS and CDR2 YFSETQ. CDR3 length: 13 residues. The CDR3 sequence is CASRRQDSYEQYF. The DNA of the CDR3 is TGCGCCAGCAGACGACAGGATAGCTACGAGCAGTACTTC.

There are a few counts of this clone. V usage is TRBV2 and J usage is TRBJ2-1; TRBD1 might be the D (6 bases). The CDR3 is 15 amino acids. V lost 6 bases to trimming and J lost 8 bases, with 20 bases between them. Germline-derived CDR1 and CDR2 are SNHLY and FYNNEI. CDR3 coding DNA: TGTGCCAGCAGCCACTCGGGACAATTAGTCGATGAGCAGTTCTTC. Amino acids: CASSHSGQLVDEQFF.

The genes are TRBV7-6 and TRBJ2-7, with 11 bases that match TRBD2. Losses at the gene ends were 4 bases for V and 4 bases for J; bases not matched to a gene: 9. Germline V CDR1 and CDR2: SGHVS, FNYEAQ. The CDR3 has 16 residues. The CDR3 DNA reads as TGTGCCAGCAGCTCCTCAACTAGCGGGGGTTCTTACGAGCAGTACTTC. It specifies CASSSSTSGGSYEQYF. Full variable domain (remainder filled in from reference TRBV7-6 and TRBJ2-7): GAGVSQSPRYKVTKRGQDVALRCDPISGHVSLYWYRQALGQGPEFLTYFNYEAQQDKSGLPNDRFSAERPEGSISTLTIQRTEQRDSAMYRCASSSSTSGGSYEQYFGPGTRLTVT.

The V call is TRBV28, the J call TRBJ2-1; D is ambiguous. The ends were cut back, 3 bases at V and 9 bases at J, with 12 bases in the middle. The V gene's germline CDR1 is MDHEN and CDR2 SYDVKM. The CDR3 extends over 13 amino acids. CDR3 nucleotide sequence: TGTGCCAGCAGTTTGCCCCACCACGGTGAGCAGTTCTTC. Amino acids: CASSLPHHGEQFF.

This clone was observed at least ten times. The V and J genes are TRBV29-1 and TRBJ2-2; 8 bases align to TRBD1. The CDR3 spans 14 residues. The germline V gene encodes CDR1 SQVTM and CDR2 ANQGSEA. V shed 3 bases and J 1 base; nucleotides not matched to a gene: 1. This CDR3 is CSVDGQGNTGELFF. In DNA form, the CDR3 reads TGCAGCGTTGATGGACAGGGGAACACCGGGGAGCTGTTTTTT.

The rearrangement uses TRBV15 and TRBJ2-3; 10 bases map to TRBD1. J gave up 8 bases and V 7 bases, and 18 bases lay outside the gene matches. Germline V lookup: CDR1 LNHNV, CDR2 YYDKDF (reference sequence). This CDR3 is 17 amino acids long. Here the CDR3 DNA reads TGTGCCACCACCCCTCGGGACAGGGGTACCCCTATTGGTACGCAGTATTTT. Its protein product is CATTPRDRGTPIGTQYF. Together with reference TRBV15 and TRBJ2-3, the CDR3 gives the full variable domain: DAMVIQNPRYQVTQFGKPVTLSCSQTLNHNVMYWYQQKSSQAPKLLFHYYDKDFNNEADTPDNFQSRRPNTSFCFLDIRSPGLGDTAMYLCATTPRDRGTPIGTQYFGPGTRLTVL.

The chain has TRBV11-3 and TRBJ2-7, with no clear D. The V gene's germline CDR1 is SGHNT and CDR2 YENEEA. Between the trimmed V and J ends, which lost 1 base and 7 bases, there was a span of 11 bases. The CDR3 contains 13 residues. CDR3 protein: CASSLGPGREQYF. CDR3 bases: TGTGCCAGCAGCTTAGGCCCGGGTCGGGAGCAGTACTTC. The full variable domain, with the rest looked up from reference TRBV11-3 and TRBJ2-7, is EAGVVQSPRYKIIEKKQPVAFWCNPISGHNTLYWYLQNLGQGPELLIRYENEEAVDDSQLPKDRFSAERLKGVDSTLKIQPAELGDSAVYLCASSLGPGREQYFGPGTRLTVT.

The gene calls are TRBV5-1 and TRBJ1-1; TRBD1 matches at 7 bases. The V gene end was trimmed by 5 bases and the J gene end by 3 bases; junction bases not matched to a gene: 4. The CDR3 runs to 13 residues. Germline CDR1 reads SGHRS; CDR2 reads YFSETQ. CDR3 DNA sequence: TGCGCCAGCAGTCCTGACAGGGACACTGAAGCTTTCTTT. Translating it yields CASSPDRDTEAFF.

The chain couples TRBV5-1 to TRBJ2-1, with 9 positions matching TRBD2. Per germline, CDR1 SGHRS and CDR2 YFSETQ. CDR3 length equals 16 residues. With V trimmed by 0 bases and J by 8 bases, 9 bases remained unmatched. The CDR3 loop reads CASSLEAAGGLDEQFF. CDR3 bases: TGCGCCAGCAGCTTGGAGGCAGCGGGGGGCCTGGATGAGCAGTTCTTC.